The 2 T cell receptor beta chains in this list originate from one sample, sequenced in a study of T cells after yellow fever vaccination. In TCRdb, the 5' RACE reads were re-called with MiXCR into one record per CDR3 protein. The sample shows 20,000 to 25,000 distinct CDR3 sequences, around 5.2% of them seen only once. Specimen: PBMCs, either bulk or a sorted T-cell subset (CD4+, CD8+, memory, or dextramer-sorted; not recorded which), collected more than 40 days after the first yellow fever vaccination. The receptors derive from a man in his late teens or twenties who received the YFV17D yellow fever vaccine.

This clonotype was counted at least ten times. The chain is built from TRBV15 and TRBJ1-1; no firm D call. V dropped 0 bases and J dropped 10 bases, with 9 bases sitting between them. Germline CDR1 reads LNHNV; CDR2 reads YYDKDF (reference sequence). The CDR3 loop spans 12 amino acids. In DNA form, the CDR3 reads TGTGCCACCAGCAGAGATGTCGAGGGAGCTTTCTTT. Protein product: CATSRDVEGAFF.

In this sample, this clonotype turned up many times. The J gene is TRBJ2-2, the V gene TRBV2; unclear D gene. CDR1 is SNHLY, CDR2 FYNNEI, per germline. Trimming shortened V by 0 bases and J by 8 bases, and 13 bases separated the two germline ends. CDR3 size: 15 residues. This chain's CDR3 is CASSEAGFRDGELFF. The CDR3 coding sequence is TGTGCCAGCAGTGAAGCGGGGTTTAGGGATGGGGAGCTGTTTTTT.